This T cell receptor (beta chain) was obtained from a study of blood T cell repertoires in COVID-19. Across the study: The study drew acute and convalescent COVID-19 samples from the United States, Italy and Spain. T cells, B-cell-depleted T cells, or PBMCs provided the cDNA or gDNA that served as material.

Original handling: Scientists estimated how many nucleated cells there were by amplifying reference gene primers. This table comes from immunoSEQ multiplex PCR, and its TCRdb copy is limited to in-frame clones, with some not included. That table furnishes V, J and clone size, whereas the DNA furnished D and trimming. The profile shows some 110,000 clones, around 84% of them singletons. V gave up 3 bases and J gave up 4 bases; unmatched junction bases: 5. Germline CDR1 and CDR2: SGHRS and YFSETQ. CDR3 length equals 16 residues. There are a few counts of this clone. The sample taken for sequencing was peripheral blood. The receptor comes from a man in his sixties with acute or convalescent COVID-19. The gene calls are TRBV5-1 and TRBJ2-7; 15 bases are a match to TRBD2. The CDR3 region is CASSWGLAGGFYEQYF. The CDR3 DNA sequence: TGCGCCAGCAGCTGGGGACTAGCGGGAGGTTTTTACGAGCAGTACTTC.